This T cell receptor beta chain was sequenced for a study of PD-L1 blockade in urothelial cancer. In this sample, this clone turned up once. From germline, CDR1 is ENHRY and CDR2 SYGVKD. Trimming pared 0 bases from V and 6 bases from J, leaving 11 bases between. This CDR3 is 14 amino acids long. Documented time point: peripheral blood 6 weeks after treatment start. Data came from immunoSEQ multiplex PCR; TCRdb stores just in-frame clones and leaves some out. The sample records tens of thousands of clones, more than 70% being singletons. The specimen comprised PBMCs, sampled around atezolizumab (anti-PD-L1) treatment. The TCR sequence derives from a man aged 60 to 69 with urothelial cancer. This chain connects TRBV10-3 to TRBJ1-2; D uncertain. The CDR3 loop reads CAISESEGRHGYTF. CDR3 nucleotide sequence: TGTGCCATCAGTGAGTCGGAGGGAAGGCATGGCTACACCTTC.